These 26 T cell receptor beta chains originate from one sample sequenced in a study of T cell changes during pregnancy in multiple sclerosis. Sequencing used immunoSEQ multiplex PCR; TCRdb keeps in-frame clones, though not all of them. There are approximately 41,000 clones in the sample; roughly 93% occur only once, and around 0.4% lies in the top ten. Sequencing was performed on CD4+ T cells from peripheral blood mononuclear cells, taken in the second trimester of pregnancy. The source is a female donor with multiple sclerosis, enrolled in a pregnancy study.

V gene TRBV5-1 combines with J gene TRBJ1-4; 9 positions agree with TRBD1. V shed 2 bases, J shed 8 bases, and the junction held 4 bases outside the gene matches. From germline, CDR1 is SGHRS and CDR2 YFSETQ. This CDR3 is built from 14 residues. CDR3 protein: CASSFGQGSEKLFF. In DNA form, the CDR3 reads TGCGCCAGCAGCTTTGGACAGGGGAGCGAAAAACTGTTTTTT.

This chain links TRBV7-3 with TRBJ2-3; 9 nucleotides match TRBD2. J gave up 3 bases and V 1 base, and 2 bases lay outside the gene matches. CDR1 SGHTA and CDR2 FQGTGA come from the germline V gene. This CDR3 has 15 residues. The CDR3 nucleotides read TGTGCCAGCAGCTTAAGTAGCGGGGGTACAGATACGCAGTATTTT. Encoded protein: CASSLSSGGTDTQYF. Variable domain in full (rest from reference TRBV7-3 and TRBJ2-3): GAGVSQTPSNKVTEKGKYVELRCDPISGHTALYWYRQSLGQGPEFLIYFQGTGAADDSGLPNDRFFAVRPEGSVSTLKIQRTERGDSAVYLCASSLSSGGTDTQYFGPGTRLTVL.

This sequence joins TRBV20-1 and TRBJ2-1; 7 bases agree with TRBD1. CDR1 and CDR2 from the germline V gene are DFQATT and SNEGSKA (reference sequence). V dropped 2 bases and J dropped 14; count of bases not matched to a gene: 6. The CDR3 is made up of 11 amino acids. CDR3 nucleotide sequence: TGCAGTGCTAGATCCAGGGGGTACGAGTTCTTC. Encoded protein: CSARSRGYEFF.

This clone has a single count. The V call is TRBV7-9, the J call TRBJ1-4; D is possibly TRBD1 (5 bases). There are 13 residues in the CDR3. The V gene's germline CDR1 is SEHNR and CDR2 FQNEAQ (reference sequence). V was shortened by 6 bases and J by 8 bases, with 13 bases between the two germline ends. The CDR3 nucleotides are TGTGCCAGCAGTCCGGAGGGGCGCGAAAAACTGTTTTTT. It specifies CASSPEGREKLFF. Combining the CDR3 with reference TRBV7-9 and TRBJ1-4 gives the whole variable domain DTGVSQNPRHKITKRGQNVTFRCDPISEHNRLYWYRQTLGQGPEFLTYFQNEAQLEKSRLLSDRFSAERPKGSFSTLEIQRTEQGDSAMYLCASSPEGREKLFFGSGTQLSVL.

CDR3 amino acids: CASSGGLAGALPDTQYF. The CDR3 bases are TGTGCCAGCAGTGGTGGACTAGCGGGAGCTCTGCCAGATACGCAGTATTTT. The chain uses TRBV6-1 and TRBJ2-3, with 13 nucleotides matching TRBD2. V dropped 4 bases and J dropped 4; count of bases not matched to a gene: 8. Looked up from germline, CDR1 is MNHNS and CDR2 is SASEGT. This CDR3 contains 17 residues.

The V call is TRBV7-3, the J call TRBJ2-1; maybe TRBD2 (6 bases). The CDR3 has 15 amino acids. V lost 2 bases and J lost 3, with 11 bases in between. Germline CDR1 SGHTA, CDR2 FQGTGA. The CDR3 region is CASSLRRGDYNEQFF. The CDR3 DNA sequence: TGTGCCAGCAGCTTACGGCGGGGCGACTACAATGAGCAGTTCTTC.

The CDR3: CASTRQANLKHQPQHF. In DNA form, the CDR3 reads TGTGCCAGCACCCGACAGGCCAACCTAAAGCATCAGCCCCAGCATTTT. This chain links TRBV2 with TRBJ1-5, with TRBD1 as a possible D gene (6 bases). This CDR3 is built from 16 residues. V lost 7 bases and J 5 bases, leaving 21 bases between the germline ends. Germline CDR1 reads SNHLY; CDR2 reads FYNNEI.

The V call is TRBV29-1, the J call TRBJ2-3; 7 bases are a match to TRBD2. The CDR3 loop spans 15 amino acids. V lost 7 bases to trimming and J lost 1 base; unmatched junction nucleotides: 11. The germline V gene has CDR1 SQVTM and CDR2 ANQGSEA. For the CDR3, the DNA is TGCAGCGACATGACGAGGGCGGGGGGCACAGATACGCAGTATTTT. Translating gives CSDMTRAGGTDTQYF.

This rearrangement joins TRBV9 to TRBJ2-3, with D perhaps TRBD2 (5 bases). Trimming took off 3 bases at V and 2 bases at J, with 19 bases between the two ends. Germline CDR1 SGDLS, CDR2 YYNGEE. This CDR3 has 17 amino acids. The CDR3: CASSGGSGGHHTDTQYF. The CDR3, as DNA: TGTGCCAGCAGCGGAGGTAGTGGCGGGCACCACACAGATACGCAGTATTTT.

This chain joins TRBV28 and TRBJ1-2; TRBD1 aligns across 8 bases. J lost 3 bases, V lost 3 bases, and 3 bases had no gene match. This CDR3 contains 14 residues. Germline lookup yields CDR1 MDHEN and CDR2 SYDVKM. The CDR3 DNA is TGTGCCAGCAGTTTGAGGACAGGGCACTATGGCTACACCTTC. Its translation: CASSLRTGHYGYTF.

The V gene is TRBV5-8, the J gene TRBJ2-7; perhaps TRBD2 as D (7 bases). Between the trimmed V and J ends, which lost 2 bases and 0 bases, there was a span of 12 bases. Germline lookup yields CDR1 SGHTS and CDR2 YDEGEE. This CDR3 comprises 15 residues. The CDR3 DNA sequence: TGTGCCAGCAGCTTAGGGGGGGCCCCCTCCTACGAGCAGTACTTC. Amino acids: CASSLGGAPSYEQYF.

The V call is TRBV7-9, the J call TRBJ2-1, with D possibly being TRBD2 (5 bases). CDR1 and CDR2 (germline): SEHNR, FQNEAQ (reference sequence). The CDR3 sequence is 17 residues long. Trimming took off 4 bases at V and 7 bases at J, with 23 bases between the two ends. CDR3 amino acids: CASSSALASRGWNEQFF. CDR3 DNA sequence: TGTGCCAGCAGCTCGGCCTTAGCATCCCGAGGGTGGAATGAGCAGTTCTTC. Together with reference TRBV7-9 and TRBJ2-1, the CDR3 gives the full variable domain: DTGVSQNPRHKITKRGQNVTFRCDPISEHNRLYWYRQTLGQGPEFLTYFQNEAQLEKSRLLSDRFSAERPKGSFSTLEIQRTEQGDSAMYLCASSSALASRGWNEQFFGPGTRLTVL.

J is TRBJ2-2 and V is TRBV7-4, with TRBD1 matching over 8 bases. Losses at the gene ends were 6 bases for V and 2 bases for J; bases not matched to a gene: 8. This CDR3 has 16 residues. The germline CDR1 and CDR2 sequences are SGHVT and SQSDAQ. CDR3 nucleotides: TGTGCCAGCAGAGGGTTACAGGGGGGTAACACCGGGGAGCTGTTTTTT. It translates to CASRGLQGGNTGELFF.

The J gene is TRBJ1-4, the V gene TRBV19; D is perhaps TRBD1 (6 bases). Trimming removed 4 bases at V and 0 bases at J, with 9 bases between. This CDR3 has 15 residues. Looked up from germline, CDR1 is LNHDA and CDR2 is SQIVND (reference sequence). The CDR3 reads CASSTSGATNEKLFF. Written as DNA, the CDR3 is TGTGCCAGTAGTACCTCAGGGGCAACTAATGAAAAACTGTTTTTT.

This chain connects TRBV6-1 to TRBJ1-5, with 8 bases lining up with TRBD1. Trimming removed 4 bases from V and 7 bases from J; junction bases left unmatched: 12. The CDR3 has 16 residues. CDR1 and CDR2 from the germline V gene are MNHNS and SASEGT. The CDR3 DNA sequence: TGTGCCAGCAGTGTATCAGGGGGCGCAGTGGGACAGCCCCAGCATTTT. This gives the protein CASSVSGGAVGQPQHF.

This clone is a singleton in its sample. The chain is built from TRBV7-6 and TRBJ2-2; perhaps TRBD1 as D (6 bases). The V and J ends lost 6 bases and 0 bases respectively, with 14 bases between them. Germline V gene sequence: CDR1 SGHVS, CDR2 FNYEAQ. CDR3 size: 16 residues. DNA for the CDR3: TGTGCCAGCAGGCACCGGGACATACCGAACACCGGGGAGCTGTTTTTT. Translation gives CASRHRDIPNTGELFF.

This chain links TRBV7-2 with TRBJ2-7, with TRBD1 matching 9 bases. Germline CDR1 and CDR2: SGHTA and FQGNSA. Losses at the gene ends were 5 bases for V and 0 bases for J; bases not matched to a gene: 5. The CDR3 is 15 amino acids. This CDR3 reads CASSGRTGVSYEQYF. Written as DNA, the CDR3 is TGTGCCAGCAGCGGACGGACAGGGGTCTCCTACGAGCAGTACTTC.

The rearrangement links TRBV19 to TRBJ2-3; 10 bases match TRBD1. The junction had 1 base not matched to a gene; V was cut back by 3 bases and J by 4 bases. CDR1 is LNHDA and CDR2 is SQIVND in the germline V gene (reference sequence). CDR3 length: 14 residues. The CDR3 reads CASSMDRGSDTQYF. The CDR3 DNA is TGTGCCAGTAGTATGGACAGGGGGTCAGATACGCAGTATTTT.

The chain carries TRBV19 and TRBJ2-5, with 8 bases matching TRBD1. The CDR3 loop spans 16 amino acids. Trimming took 2 bases from V and 1 from J; bases not matched to a gene: 6. The germline gives CDR1 LNHDA, CDR2 SQIVND (reference sequence). CDR3 residues: CASSISAQGAQETQYF. For the CDR3, the DNA is TGTGCCAGTAGTATATCCGCCCAGGGGGCCCAAGAGACCCAGTACTTC. The full variable domain, rest sourced from reference TRBV19 and TRBJ2-5, is DGGITQSPKYLFRKEGQNVTLSCEQNLNHDAMYWYRQDPGQGLRLIYYSQIVNDFQKGDIAEGYSVSREKKESFPLTVTSAQKNPTAFYLCASSISAQGAQETQYFGPGTRLLVL.

The rearrangement joins TRBV7-2 to TRBJ2-5, with TRBD2 as a possible D gene (7 bases). Germline values: CDR1 SGHTA, CDR2 FQGNSA. The CDR3 loop spans 17 amino acids. Trimming pared 1 base from V and 4 bases from J, leaving 19 bases between. CDR3 residues: CASSLDSPLGGPETQYF. The DNA of the CDR3 is TGTGCCAGCAGCTTAGATTCCCCTCTGGGGGGGCCAGAGACCCAGTACTTC.

This rearrangement joins TRBV7-3 to TRBJ2-7, with TRBD2 identical over 9 bases. The V gene end was trimmed by 5 bases and the J gene end by 2 bases; junction bases not matched to a gene: 7. The CDR3 totals 15 residues. CDR1 is SGHTA and CDR2 is FQGTGA in the germline V gene. The CDR3 DNA reads TGTGCCAGCAGCGACCCTCCTAGCGGGACCTACGAGCAGTACTTC. It codes for CASSDPPSGTYEQYF.

The chain combines TRBV25-1 with TRBJ2-7, with D maybe TRBD2 (6 bases). V was clipped by 0 bases and J by 6 bases, with 12 bases between them. Per the germline V gene, CDR1 is MGHDK and CDR2 is SYGVNS. This CDR3 comprises 14 residues. The CDR3: CASSEYGGSGEQYF. The CDR3 DNA follows: TGTGCCAGCAGTGAATATGGGGGGTCGGGCGAGCAGTACTTC.

The chain is built from TRBV28 and TRBJ2-4, with a tentative D call TRBD1 (6 bases). Trimming pared 3 bases from V and 4 bases from J, leaving 7 bases between. This CDR3 contains 13 residues. Germline CDR1 reads MDHEN; CDR2 reads SYDVKM. CDR3 sequence (DNA): TGTGCCAGCAGTTTCGGACAGAAAAACATTCAGTACTTC. Encoded protein: CASSFGQKNIQYF.

The genes are TRBV10-2 and TRBJ1-5; 10 bases map to TRBD1. V shed 0 bases and J 7 bases; nucleotides not matched to a gene: 3. Germline CDR1 and CDR2: WSHSY and SAAADI. CDR3 length equals 15 residues. This chain's CDR3 is CASSESGTGEQPQHF. CDR3 DNA sequence: TGCGCCAGCAGTGAGTCGGGGACAGGGGAACAGCCCCAGCATTTT.

V and J are TRBV5-4 and TRBJ2-1; 9 positions agree with TRBD1. Germline CDR1 is SGHNT and CDR2 is YYREEE (reference sequence). V lost 5 bases and J lost 10; bases outside the gene matches: 13. This CDR3 comprises 15 residues. The CDR3 sequence is CASRLRQGGYGEQFF. The CDR3 DNA sequence: TGTGCCAGCAGATTACGACAGGGGGGTTACGGCGAGCAGTTCTTC.

The chain joins TRBV7-9 to TRBJ1-4, with 9 bases that match TRBD1. Unmatched junction bases numbered 7, after V lost 4 bases and J lost 7 bases. Germline loops: CDR1 SEHNR, CDR2 FQNEAQ (reference sequence). The CDR3 totals 15 residues. The CDR3 DNA is TGTGCCAGCAGCTCGAGGACAGGGGAAAGTGAAAAACTGTTTTTT. Encoded protein: CASSSRTGESEKLFF.